This T cell receptor beta chain was recorded in a study of cytomegalovirus exposure and HLA in healthy donors. Study background: Of around 400 genotyped donors, about 80% grouped in the Caucasian-associated ancestry cluster.

Primers: 60 Vbeta forward and 13 Jbeta reverse. The repertoire was sequenced with immunoSEQ multiplex PCR; TCRdb's copy has only in-frame clones and lacks some. Of 150,000 to 200,000 clones listed, 70% to 90% are singletons. Trimming removed 0 bases from V and 0 bases from J, with 5 bases in between. The CDR3 spans 14 residues. In germline, CDR1 is SGHNT, CDR2 YYREEE (reference sequence). This sequence originates from a woman aged 18-29 years in good health and CMV-seronegative. The sequenced sample consisted of PBMCs. The chain recombines TRBV5-4 with TRBJ2-3, with a tentative D call TRBD1 (5 bases). The CDR3 here is CASSLGGSTDTQYF. The CDR3 region has the DNA TGTGCCAGCAGCTTGGGGGGCAGCACAGATACGCAGTATTTT.